Detailed here is one T cell receptor beta chain. Its antigen is currently unknown. Libraries were prepared by immunoSEQ multiplex PCR; TCRdb keeps only in-frame clonotypes and omits some of them. Of about 14,000 clones listed, about 93% are singletons. The sample originates from a study of somatic mutations in cytotoxic T cells in rheumatoid arthritis. Regarding the study as a whole: For rheumatoid arthritis patients, CD8+ clonality increased with age, whereas it did not in healthy controls. For about an eighth of the roughly 65 patients, a single CD8+ clone accounted for more than 20% of CD8+ cells.

This CDR3 is built from 16 residues. Germline loops: CDR1 SGHVS, CDR2 FNYEAQ. J was trimmed by 7 bases and V by 5 bases; bases with no gene match: 11. The TCR comes from a man between 70 and 80 years old with rheumatoid arthritis. V is TRBV7-6 and J is TRBJ2-1, with 10 bases aligning to TRBD1. The sample was CD4+ T cells sorted from blood. CDR3 in amino acids: CASSLGPGQGLNEQFF. The CDR3 coding sequence is TGTGCCAGCAGCCTAGGGCCGGGACAGGGGCTGAATGAGCAGTTCTTC.